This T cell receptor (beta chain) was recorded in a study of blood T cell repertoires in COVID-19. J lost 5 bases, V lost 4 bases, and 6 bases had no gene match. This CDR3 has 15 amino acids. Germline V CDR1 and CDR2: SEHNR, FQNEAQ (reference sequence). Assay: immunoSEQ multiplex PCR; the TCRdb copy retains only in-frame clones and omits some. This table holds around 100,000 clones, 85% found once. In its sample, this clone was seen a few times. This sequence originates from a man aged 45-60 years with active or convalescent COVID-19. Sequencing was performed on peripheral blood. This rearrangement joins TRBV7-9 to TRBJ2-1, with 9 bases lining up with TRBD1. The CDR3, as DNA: TGTGCCAGCAGCTCCGGGACAGGGTTTAACAATGAGCAGTTCTTC. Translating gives CASSSGTGFNNEQFF.